The 5 T cell receptor beta chains presented below share a single source sample, sequenced in a study of Ad26.COV2.S vaccination and SARS-CoV-2 variants. Treatment denoted: around 19 received Ad26.COV2.S at low or high dose, single or two shots; about five received placebo; per-sample allocation not given. At day 63 after the first vaccine or placebo injection, samples were drawn. Method: immunoSEQ multiplex PCR; TCRdb's copy keeps in-frame clones and lacks some. The table has about 480,000 clones, about 83% seen once; the top ten hold 13%. This sample comprised peripheral blood, obtained in a trial of Ad26.COV2.S vaccine versus placebo. These receptor sequences come from a person between 18 and 60 years old who received the Ad26.COV2.S COVID-19 vaccine or a placebo.

V gene TRBV6-6 combines with J gene TRBJ1-2, with D possibly being TRBD1 (5 bases). This CDR3 is built from 14 residues. Per the germline V gene, CDR1 is MNHNY and CDR2 is SVGAGI (reference sequence). V gave up 7 bases and J gave up 4 bases, with 16 bases separating them. The CDR3 coding sequence is TGTGCCAGCACCATGATAAGGGGAGGCTATGGCTACACCTTC. It specifies CASTMIRGGYGYTF.

The genes are TRBV19 and TRBJ1-5; 9 bases agree with TRBD1. Germline V lookup: CDR1 LNHDA, CDR2 SQIVND (reference sequence). The CDR3 runs 17 residues. V shed 7 bases, J shed 0 bases, and the junction held 10 bases outside the gene matches. The CDR3 nucleotides are TGTGCCAGTACCCAGACAGGGGGTGGATATAGCAATCAGCCCCAGCATTTT. It yields the protein CASTQTGGGYSNQPQHF.

For this clone: The junction departs from germline at one end; a sequencing error may be responsible. The CDR3 DNA reads as TGTGCTAGCAGCCTAGGGGGCCCTAATGAAAAACTGTTTTTT. Protein product: CASSLGGPNEKLFF. This chain uses TRBV7-7 with TRBJ1-4, with TRBD1 matching over 7 bases. This CDR3 comprises 14 residues. Germline values: CDR1 SSHAT, CDR2 FNYEAQ (reference sequence).

The rearrangement uses TRBV20-1 and TRBJ1-3; D remains unclear. Trimming cost V 3 bases and J 4 bases, with 4 bases left between them. This CDR3 is 11 amino acids long. Germline loops: CDR1 DFQATT, CDR2 SNEGSKA (reference sequence). The CDR3 bases are TGCAGTGCTAGCCGGGGAAACACCATATATTTT. Protein product: CSASRGNTIYF.

V and J are TRBV18 and TRBJ2-1, with D possibly TRBD2 on 6 matching bases. Germline V gene lookup returns CDR1 KGHSH and CDR2 LQKENI. This CDR3 is 16 amino acids long. The ends were cut back, 0 bases at V and 5 bases at J, with 14 bases in the middle. The CDR3 nucleotides are TGTGCCAGCTCACCACCTAGCGGAGCAGCCGACAATGAGCAGTTCTTC. Its translation: CASSPPSGAADNEQFF.